This TCR beta chain was sequenced in a study of T-cell memory formation after mild COVID-19. Study background: TCR clusters largely stayed donor specific. Overall study results and limits: CM and EM subsets held most contracting CD4+ clones; EMRA held CD8+ ones. The study found balanced CD4/CD8 in clones contracting day 15 to 85 and a CD4+ lean in later expanders. The authors left the SARS-CoV-2 specificity of second-wave clones peaking on day 37 unconfirmed.

Ten or more counts support this clonotype. Its antigen remains unidentified. Each CDR3 protein gets one entry after TCRdb re-called the 5' RACE reads with MiXCR. The data contain 130,000 to 150,000 distinct CDR3 sequences, approximately 5.7% of them singletons. This CDR3 has 15 amino acids. Germline values: CDR1 SEHNR, CDR2 FQNEAQ (reference sequence). Trimming removed 5 bases from V and 1 base from J; junction bases left unmatched: 4. Source material: PBMCs or a T cell subset sorted from them (not recorded which). The V call is TRBV7-9, the J call TRBJ2-1, with 8 nucleotides matching TRBD1. The origin of this receptor is an adult woman who had mild COVID-19 (a few samples of this study predate the infection). Cell type and time point are not known. CDR3 loop: CASSLGQGSYNEQFF. CDR3 sequence (DNA): TGTGCCAGCAGCCTTGGACAGGGTTCCTACAATGAGCAGTTCTTC.